This T cell receptor beta chain was captured by sequencing in a study of cytomegalovirus exposure and HLA in healthy donors. PCR involved 60 Vbeta and 13 Jbeta primers. Here immunoSEQ multiplex PCR was the method, and the copy in TCRdb shows in-frame clones only, minus some. This table holds 100,000 to 150,000 clones, roughly three quarters found once. Participants comprised healthy donors of bone marrow. Regarding this clone: Its antigen is currently unknown.

Findings of the study overall: Sequencing depth across donors, presence/absence analyses assumed, was roughly uniform. In a later analysis, TCR beta V- and J-gene trimming showed a link to a missense DCLRE1C variant. The study labeled fewer than 200 TCR beta chains cytomegalovirus-associated.

This clonotype originated in a man younger than 40 in good health and CMV-seropositive. The sequenced material came from PBMCs.

CDR3 DNA sequence: TGTGCCAGTAGCCCCCCGAGCGGGAGTGGGAATGTGGGCTACAATGAGCAGTTCTTC. It specifies CASSPPSGSGNVGYNEQFF. This chain links TRBV19 with TRBJ2-1, with 8 positions matching TRBD2. The CDR3 covers 19 residues. Germline CDR1 and CDR2: LNHDA and SQIVND (reference sequence). Trimming removed 6 bases from V and 3 bases from J; junction bases left unmatched: 19.